The 17 T cell receptor beta chains below come from one sample, sequenced in a study of sequential checkpoint blockade in melanoma. Here immunoSEQ multiplex PCR was the method, and the copy in TCRdb shows in-frame clones only, minus some. The data hold tens of thousands of clones, with 70% to 90% observed a single time. Documented treatment: randomized to nivolumab then ipilimumab (arm A) or the reverse (arm B). The sequencing used CD8+ T cells sorted from blood (inferred from file names), collected from a patient given nivolumab and ipilimumab in sequence. These receptor sequences come from a human donor with melanoma.

The V and J genes are TRBV4-1 and TRBJ2-1; 11 nucleotides line up with TRBD2. Germline V gives CDR1 MGHRA, CDR2 YSYEKL. The CDR3 runs to 16 residues. V shed 1 base and J 8 bases; nucleotides not matched to a gene: 7. Here the CDR3 reads CASSQALAGGADEQFF. Written as DNA, the CDR3 is TGCGCCAGCAGCCAAGCCTTAGCGGGAGGGGCCGATGAGCAGTTCTTC.

A single count supports this clone. The genes are TRBV4-1 and TRBJ1-2; D possibly corresponds to TRBD1 (6 bases). Germline CDR1 and CDR2: MGHRA and YSYEKL. This CDR3 spans 15 amino acids. The ends were cut back, 1 base at V and 3 bases at J, with 12 bases in the middle. The CDR3 DNA is TGCGCCAGCAGCCAAGTCCCGGACAGAGACTATGGCTACACCTTC. Residues: CASSQVPDRDYGYTF.

This chain joins TRBV10-2 and TRBJ1-1; D is unresolved. Trimming shortened V by 4 bases and J by 2 bases, and 17 bases separated the two germline ends. CDR3 length equals 16 residues. Germline V gives CDR1 WSHSY, CDR2 SAAADI. In DNA, the CDR3 is TGCGCCAGCAGTGCAGTGTTTGTTGTCTTCAACACTGAAGCTTTCTTT. Encoded protein: CASSAVFVVFNTEAFF.

This clone appeared once. V and J are TRBV9 and TRBJ2-2; no firm D call. V was pared by 4 bases and J by 3 bases, with 19 bases between. The germline gives CDR1 SGDLS, CDR2 YYNGEE. The CDR3 has 17 residues. The CDR3 protein is CASSSPVRFVDTGELFF. In nucleotides, the CDR3 is TGTGCCAGCAGCTCCCCCGTGCGGTTCGTGGACACCGGGGAGCTGTTTTTT. The variable domain in full, completed from reference TRBV9 and TRBJ2-2, reads DSGVTQTPKHLITATGQRVTLRCSPRSGDLSVYWYQQSLDQGLQFLIQYYNGEERAKGNILERFSAQQFPDLHSELNLSSLELGDSALYFCASSSPVRFVDTGELFFGEGSRLTVL.

This clone was recorded once. The chain combines TRBV2 with TRBJ1-4; D perhaps matches TRBD1 (5 bases). This CDR3 spans 13 amino acids. Germline CDR1 is SNHLY and CDR2 is FYNNEI. Trimming stripped 6 bases from V and 5 bases from J, with 10 bases between. CDR3 DNA sequence: TGTGCCAGCAGGACGGGACTAAATGAAAAACTGTTTTTT. Translating gives CASRTGLNEKLFF. Full variable domain (outside the CDR3, taken from reference TRBV2 and TRBJ1-4): EPEVTQTPSHQVTQMGQEVILRCVPISNHLYFYWYRQILGQKVEFLVSFYNNEISEKSEIFDDQFSVERPDGSNFTLKIRSTKLEDSAMYFCASRTGLNEKLFFGSGTQLSVL.

The V gene is TRBV14, the J gene TRBJ2-3, with a possible D match to TRBD1 (6 bases). The CDR3 runs to 16 residues. Germline values: CDR1 SGHDN, CDR2 FVKESK. The V and J ends lost 4 bases and 2 bases respectively, with 16 bases between them. The CDR3 bases are TGTGCCAGCAGCCGGTTGGACAGTTGGTTCACAGATACGCAGTATTTT. This gives the protein CASSRLDSWFTDTQYF. The complete variable domain, with remaining parts taken from reference TRBV14 and TRBJ2-3, reads EAGVTQFPSHSVIEKGQTVTLRCDPISGHDNLYWYRRVMGKEIKFLLHFVKESKQDESGMPNNRFLAERTGGTYSTLKVQPAELEDSGVYFCASSRLDSWFTDTQYFGPGTRLTVL.

The chain has TRBV19 and TRBJ1-5; TRBD1 agrees at 9 bases. CDR1 is LNHDA and CDR2 is SQIVND in the germline V gene (reference sequence). V was clipped by 1 base and J by 2 bases; unmatched bases: 0. The CDR3 covers 15 residues. This CDR3 reads CASSIGTGGNQPQHF. The CDR3 DNA follows: TGTGCCAGTAGTATAGGGACAGGGGGCAATCAGCCCCAGCATTTT.

The chain combines TRBV27 with TRBJ2-2, with 14 bases fitting TRBD2. The V gene's germline CDR1 is MNHEY and CDR2 SMNVEV (reference sequence). The junction had 11 bases not matched to a gene; V was cut back by 7 bases and J by 7 bases. The CDR3 length is 17 residues. This CDR3 is CASTRLAGGWVGGELFF. Written as DNA, the CDR3 is TGTGCCAGCACGAGACTAGCGGGAGGGTGGGTTGGCGGGGAGCTGTTTTTT.

The chain links TRBV27 to TRBJ2-1; tentatively, D is TRBD2 (6 bases). V lost 5 bases and J lost 1, with 9 bases in between. The CDR3 has 14 amino acids. In germline, CDR1 is MNHEY, CDR2 SMNVEV (reference sequence). The CDR3 loop is CASSAGGSYNEQFF. In DNA form, the CDR3 reads TGTGCCAGCAGTGCCGGAGGGTCCTACAATGAGCAGTTCTTC.

This rearrangement joins TRBV7-9 to TRBJ1-5; 7 nucleotides align to TRBD1. The CDR3 covers 15 residues. V was clipped by 5 bases and J by 2 bases; unmatched bases: 6. Germline loops: CDR1 SEHNR, CDR2 FQNEAQ (reference sequence). As DNA, the CDR3 is TGTGCCAGCAGCAAAACAGGGGCCGGCAATCAGCCCCAGCATTTT. Protein sequence: CASSKTGAGNQPQHF.

The V and J genes are TRBV9 and TRBJ2-1; D possibly corresponds to TRBD2 (5 bases). With 4 bases removed from V and 4 bases from J, the gap between germline ends came to 12 bases. The CDR3 has 14 residues. From germline, CDR1 is SGDLS and CDR2 YYNGEE. The DNA for the CDR3 is TGTGCCAGCAGCTCCCAGATAGCGTACAATGAGCAGTTCTTC. It codes for CASSSQIAYNEQFF.

The CDR3 sequence is CASSQRLVSDINEQFF. The CDR3 nucleotides are TGTGCCAGCAGCCAGAGGTTAGTGTCGGATATCAATGAGCAGTTCTTC. V and J are TRBV27 and TRBJ2-1; D not resolved. V was shortened by 6 bases and J by 6 bases, with 21 bases between the two germline ends. Germline lookup yields CDR1 MNHEY and CDR2 SMNVEV (reference sequence). The CDR3 runs to 16 residues.

The chain links TRBV11-3 to TRBJ2-7; the D gene is possibly TRBD1 (6 bases). Germline V CDR1 and CDR2: SGHNT, YENEEA. V shed 5 bases and J shed 3 bases, with 11 bases lying between them. This CDR3 is built from 13 residues. The CDR3 here is CASSKRTDYEQYF. The CDR3 bases are TGTGCCAGCAGCAAAAGGACAGACTACGAGCAGTACTTC.

The chain recombines TRBV5-1 with TRBJ1-1; possible D gene TRBD1, 5 bases. CDR1 is SGHRS, CDR2 YFSETQ, per germline. Trimming took 1 base from V and 0 from J, leaving 10 bases between them. The CDR3 has 15 amino acids. The CDR3 DNA reads as TGCGCCAGCAGCTTGCCGACAGTCATGAACACTGAAGCTTTCTTT. It codes for CASSLPTVMNTEAFF.

The chain uses TRBV4-1 and TRBJ2-3; D possibly corresponds to TRBD2 (5 bases). The CDR3 is made up of 13 amino acids. With 4 bases removed from V and 6 bases from J, the gap between germline ends came to 11 bases. The germline CDR1 and CDR2 sequences are MGHRA and YSYEKL. DNA for the CDR3: TGCGCCAGCAGCCGGGAGCCCGCGGATACGCAGTATTTT. This sequence encodes CASSREPADTQYF.

The gene calls are TRBV29-1 and TRBJ2-3; D call uncertain. The CDR3 spans 10 residues. Per germline, CDR1 SQVTM and CDR2 ANQGSEA. Trimming pared 7 bases from V and 6 bases from J, leaving 8 bases between. CDR3 coding DNA: TGCAGCGCCCGGTCGGATACGCAGTATTTT. It translates to CSARSDTQYF.

The chain recombines TRBV9 with TRBJ1-2; TRBD1 agrees at 7 bases. CDR3 size: 14 residues. With V trimmed by 0 bases and J by 7 bases, 6 bases remained unmatched. Germline V lookup: CDR1 SGDLS, CDR2 YYNGEE. In nucleotides, the CDR3 is TGTGCCAGCAGCGTAGACAGGGGCGTCTTTGGCTACACCTTC. Translating it yields CASSVDRGVFGYTF.